Presented here are 32 T cell receptor beta chains from one specimen sequenced in a study of T cells after yellow fever vaccination. TCRdb fed the 5' RACE reads into MiXCR, producing one record per CDR3 protein. Of roughly 500,000 distinct CDR3 sequences listed, over 15% were seen once; the top ten hold approximately 14%. Sequencing was performed on PBMCs, taken 15 days after the yellow fever booster vaccination. The source of these receptors is a man younger than 45 who received the YFV17D yellow fever vaccine.

V usage is TRBV7-2 and J usage is TRBJ2-7; TRBD2 agrees at 8 bases. In germline, CDR1 is SGHTA, CDR2 FQGNSA. CDR3 length: 15 residues. Losses at the gene ends were 5 bases for V and 2 bases for J; bases not matched to a gene: 8. The CDR3 region is CASSPGAGGAYEQYF. CDR3 nucleotide sequence: TGTGCCAGCAGCCCCGGGGCGGGAGGCGCCTACGAGCAGTACTTC.

The V and J genes are TRBV20-1 and TRBJ2-3; 9 bases agree with TRBD2. Germline V CDR1 and CDR2: DFQATT, SNEGSKA (reference sequence). This CDR3 comprises 14 residues. With V trimmed by 6 bases and J by 1 base, 5 bases remained unmatched. The CDR3: CSAKRTSGTDTQYF. Written as DNA, the CDR3 is TGCAGTGCCAAGAGGACTAGCGGCACAGATACGCAGTATTTT.

This clonotype was seen a handful of times. This rearrangement joins TRBV15 to TRBJ2-7; TRBD2 matches at 14 bases. Germline V CDR1 and CDR2: LNHNV, YYDKDF (reference sequence). V trimming: 1 base; J trimming: 7 bases; junction bases outside the gene matches: 9. The CDR3 is 17 amino acids. The chain's CDR3 is CATSRGVRLAGGDEQYF. The CDR3 nucleotides read TGTGCCACCAGCAGAGGGGTCCGACTAGCGGGAGGGGATGAGCAGTACTTC.

This clonotype was detected ten times or more. This chain joins TRBV6-1 and TRBJ2-1; maybe TRBD1 (6 bases). This CDR3 has 12 residues. V was clipped by 11 bases and J by 5 bases, with 13 bases between them. Germline V CDR1 and CDR2: MNHNS, SASEGT. Here the CDR3 reads CASQGWNNEQFF. CDR3 DNA: TGTGCCTCTCAGGGGTGGAACAATGAGCAGTTCTTC.

The chain employs TRBV27 and TRBJ2-5; 11 nucleotides agree with TRBD1. Per the germline V gene, CDR1 is MNHEY and CDR2 is SMNVEV (reference sequence). This CDR3 contains 16 residues. J gave up 7 bases and V 7 bases, and 14 bases lay outside the gene matches. The DNA for the CDR3 is TGTGCCAGCACTGACCGGACAGGGGGCACAGTTGGGACCCAGTACTTC. It specifies CASTDRTGGTVGTQYF.

This clonotype has only a few counts. The chain has TRBV9 and TRBJ2-3, with 7 bases aligning to TRBD2. CDR1 and CDR2 (germline): SGDLS, YYNGEE. Trimming took 4 bases from V and 2 from J; bases not matched to a gene: 7. This CDR3 spans 15 amino acids. The CDR3 here is CASSPRTSITDTQYF. CDR3 bases: TGTGCCAGCAGCCCCCGGACTAGTATCACAGATACGCAGTATTTT.

This clonotype has only a few counts. This CDR3 reads CASSQIRGPMNTEAFF. CDR3 bases: TGTGCCAGCAGCCAAATCAGGGGGCCCATGAACACTGAAGCTTTCTTT. The chain recombines TRBV14 with TRBJ1-1; the match to TRBD1 covers 8 bases. V shed 2 bases, J shed 0 bases, and the junction held 5 bases outside the gene matches. This CDR3 spans 16 amino acids. The germline gives CDR1 SGHDN, CDR2 FVKESK.

V usage is TRBV20-1 and J usage is TRBJ1-1, with 8 positions matching TRBD1. The V and J ends lost 1 base and 4 bases, in that order; junction bases with no gene match: 8. CDR3 length equals 15 residues. CDR1 and CDR2 (germline): DFQATT, SNEGSKA (reference sequence). The CDR3 nucleotides are TGCAGTGCTAGAGGGGGGACAGGTGAGGGCACTGAAGCTTTCTTT. Residues: CSARGGTGEGTEAFF.

The chain combines TRBV20-1 with TRBJ2-1, with unresolved D. V gave up 3 bases and J gave up 6 bases, with 15 bases separating them. Germline CDR1 DFQATT, CDR2 SNEGSKA (reference sequence). The CDR3 is 14 residues long. The CDR3 bases are TGCAGTGCTAGCGGACCAAGTGGCGGCAATGAGCAGTTCTTC. Its protein is CSASGPSGGNEQFF.

This chain connects TRBV7-8 to TRBJ2-3; maybe TRBD1 (5 bases). This CDR3 spans 16 amino acids. Germline V gives CDR1 SGHVS, CDR2 FQNEAQ. Between the trimmed V and J ends, which lost 3 bases and 0 bases, there was a span of 13 bases. CDR3: CASSLGHGPSTDTQYF. DNA of the CDR3: TGTGCCAGCAGCTTGGGGCACGGACCTAGCACAGATACGCAGTATTTT.

This clonotype was seen a few times. The chain links TRBV9 to TRBJ2-5; 11 positions match TRBD2. Germline V gives CDR1 SGDLS, CDR2 YYNGEE. CDR3 length: 17 amino acids. Unmatched junction bases numbered 10, after V lost 4 bases and J lost 2 bases. CDR3 bases: TGTGCCAGCAGCCCCGACCCGGGACTAGCGGTACAAGAGACCCAGTACTTC. This gives the protein CASSPDPGLAVQETQYF.

The genes are TRBV28 and TRBJ2-6; 7 positions match TRBD1. Germline CDR1 MDHEN, CDR2 SYDVKM. The CDR3 spans 19 residues. Trimming cost V 6 bases and J 0 bases; bases outside gene matches: 14. The DNA for the CDR3 is TGTGCCAGCAGCCAGACAGGGTGGTACTACGGCTCTGGGGCCAACGTCCTGACTTTC. Protein: CASSQTGWYYGSGANVLTF. The full variable domain, in which reference TRBV28 and TRBJ2-6 provide the parts outside the CDR3, is DVKVTQSSRYLVKRTGEKVFLECVQDMDHENMFWYRQDPGLGLRLIYFSYDVKMKEKGDIPEGYSVSREKKERFSLILESASTNQTSMYLCASSQTGWYYGSGANVLTFGAGSRLTVL.

This clonotype was found a few times. This chain uses TRBV6-5 with TRBJ2-2; D is unclear. CDR1 is MNHEY and CDR2 is SVGAGI in the germline V gene. V lost 4 bases and J lost 4, with 13 bases in between. This CDR3 comprises 15 residues. CDR3 sequence: CASSSFSPVTGELFF. The CDR3 nucleotides are TGTGCCAGCAGTTCTTTTTCTCCAGTCACCGGGGAGCTGTTTTTT.

The chain couples TRBV20-1 to TRBJ1-6, with 7 bases fitting TRBD1. This CDR3 contains 15 residues. CDR1 is DFQATT and CDR2 is SNEGSKA in the germline V gene (reference sequence). Trimming took 1 base from V and 6 from J; bases not matched to a gene: 6. This CDR3 reads CSARAGRGSNSPLHF. For the CDR3, the DNA is TGCAGTGCTAGAGCGGGCAGGGGGAGTAATTCACCCCTCCACTTT.

This clonotype has a handful of counts. The chain couples TRBV27 to TRBJ2-2; D call uncertain. V shed 0 bases and J shed 7 bases, with 12 bases lying between them. The CDR3 is 15 amino acids. In germline, CDR1 is MNHEY, CDR2 SMNVEV (reference sequence). The CDR3: CASSLSSSTGGELFF. CDR3 DNA: TGTGCCAGCAGTTTATCAAGCAGTACCGGCGGGGAGCTGTTTTTT.

This clonotype was detected only a few times. V usage is TRBV6-5 and J usage is TRBJ1-5; tentative D call: TRBD1 (5 bases). V lost 0 bases and J lost 4, with 13 bases in between. CDR1 MNHEY and CDR2 SVGAGI come from the germline V gene. This CDR3 comprises 16 residues. The CDR3 protein is CASSYSYQGNNQPQHF. CDR3 DNA: TGTGCCAGCAGTTACTCTTACCAGGGTAATAATCAGCCCCAGCATTTT.

This chain links TRBV7-2 with TRBJ2-5, with 10 nucleotides matching TRBD2. Germline values: CDR1 SGHTA, CDR2 FQGNSA. J gave up 5 bases and V 5 bases, and 5 bases lay outside the gene matches. This CDR3 spans 14 amino acids. The DNA for the CDR3 is TGTGCCAGCAGCAATAGCGGGAGGCACGAGACCCAGTACTTC. It encodes CASSNSGRHETQYF.

CDR3 sequence: CASSLRAGDETDTQYF. The DNA for the CDR3 is TGTGCCAGCAGTTTAAGAGCGGGGGACGAGACAGATACGCAGTATTTT. This sequence joins TRBV28 and TRBJ2-3, with TRBD2 identical over 8 bases. After removal of 2 bases from V and 3 bases from J, the junction contained 7 bases not matched to a gene. The germline V gene has CDR1 MDHEN and CDR2 SYDVKM. The CDR3 has 16 residues.

The chain has TRBV20-1 and TRBJ2-5; TRBD2 agrees at 15 bases. The germline CDR1 and CDR2 sequences are DFQATT and SNEGSKA (reference sequence). V was pared by 6 bases and J by 5 bases, with 16 bases of the junction left unmatched. The CDR3 runs to 18 residues. This chain's CDR3 is CSATAFGLAGGLAETQYF. Here the CDR3 DNA reads TGCAGTGCGACCGCTTTTGGACTAGCGGGAGGGCTAGCGGAGACCCAGTACTTC.

J is TRBJ1-6 and V is TRBV7-2; TRBD1 matches 10 bases. CDR1 is SGHTA and CDR2 is FQGNSA in the germline V gene. Trimming took 3 bases from V and 10 from J; bases not matched to a gene: 6. The CDR3 sequence is 15 residues long. Here the CDR3 reads CASSFVGQGKSPLHF. CDR3 bases: TGTGCCAGCAGCTTTGTGGGACAGGGGAAGTCACCCCTCCACTTT.

The sample holds a few counts of this clonotype. The chain combines TRBV20-1 with TRBJ2-7, with D possibly being TRBD1 (5 bases). The CDR3 extends over 15 amino acids. From germline, CDR1 is DFQATT and CDR2 SNEGSKA (reference sequence). The V end lost 0 bases, the J end lost 0 bases, and 12 bases lay between the germline ends. CDR3 amino acids: CSARDPRTNSYEQYF. DNA of the CDR3: TGCAGTGCTAGAGATCCAAGGACAAACTCCTACGAGCAGTACTTC.

The rearrangement links TRBV5-1 to TRBJ2-3; 13 nucleotides match TRBD2. J lost 2 bases, V lost 2 bases, and 11 bases had no gene match. This CDR3 contains 19 residues. CDR1 and CDR2 from the germline V gene are SGHRS and YFSETQ. CDR3 sequence (DNA): TGCGCCAGCAGCTTCAGGACTAGCGGGAGAGGTGGCTTCACAGATACGCAGTATTTT. It translates to CASSFRTSGRGGFTDTQYF.

V is TRBV5-1 and J is TRBJ1-2; D ambiguous. The ends were cut back, 5 bases at V and 8 bases at J, with 16 bases in the middle. Looked up from germline, CDR1 is SGHRS and CDR2 is YFSETQ. CDR3 length: 13 residues. CDR3 nucleotides: TGCGCCAGCAGGGGCTCTGACTCTGGGGGCTACACCTTC. Encoded protein: CASRGSDSGGYTF.

Remarks on this clonotype: The CDR3 does not close with the conserved phenylalanine or tryptophan, likely indicating a read error. This chain connects TRBV7-2 to TRBJ2-5, with D possibly being TRBD1 (6 bases). The CDR3 loop spans 14 amino acids. Germline V lookup: CDR1 SGHTA, CDR2 FQGNSA. The V end was cut by 5 bases, the J end by 6 bases, with 16 bases between. This CDR3 is CASSPDRGLKTQYS. In DNA, the CDR3 is TGTGCCAGCAGCCCGGATAGGGGGTTGAAGACCCAGTACTCC.

This clonotype was seen at least ten times. Compared with germline, one end of the junction differs, possibly owing to a read error. The genes are TRBV7-9 and TRBJ2-1; D unclear. CDR3 size: 12 residues. The V gene's germline CDR1 is SEHNR and CDR2 FQNEAQ (reference sequence). The DNA of the CDR3 is TGTGCCAGCAGATTAGGGTTCAATGAGCAGTTCTTC. Its translation: CASRLGFNEQFF.

There are a few counts of this clonotype. The chain carries TRBV11-2 and TRBJ2-7; 12 bases agree with TRBD2. This CDR3 comprises 19 residues. Per germline, CDR1 SGHAT and CDR2 FQNNGV. The junction had 13 bases not matched to a gene; V was cut back by 4 bases and J by 0 bases. The CDR3 nucleotides read TGTGCCAGCAGCTCACGACGCTGGTTGACTAGCGGGAGCTCCTACGAGCAGTACTTC. Translated, it gives CASSSRRWLTSGSSYEQYF.

This chain links TRBV7-3 with TRBJ2-1, with a tentative D call TRBD1 (5 bases). V lost 3 bases and J lost 0, with 9 bases in between. This CDR3 has 15 residues. CDR1 is SGHTA and CDR2 is FQGTGA in the germline V gene. The chain's CDR3 is CASSFTGNSYNEQFF. CDR3 bases: TGTGCCAGCAGCTTTACAGGAAACTCCTACAATGAGCAGTTCTTC.

A few counts support this clonotype. The DNA for the CDR3 is TGCGCCAGCAGCTATCAGGGGGGAGAAGAGACCCAGTACTTC. This encodes CASSYQGGEETQYF. The chain combines TRBV5-1 with TRBJ2-5, with a weak D call TRBD1 (7 bases). Germline V gene lookup returns CDR1 SGHRS and CDR2 YFSETQ. This CDR3 comprises 14 residues. With 3 bases removed from V and 3 bases from J, the gap between germline ends came to 12 bases.

This chain joins TRBV9 and TRBJ2-2; D might be TRBD2 (6 bases). The CDR3 is 17 amino acids. Looked up from germline, CDR1 is SGDLS and CDR2 is YYNGEE. The V end was cut by 3 bases, the J end by 4 bases, with 19 bases between. CDR3 DNA: TGTGCCAGCAGCGCCCCGGGAGCGGGCCCCAGCACCGGGGAGCTGTTTTTT. Its translation: CASSAPGAGPSTGELFF.

CDR3 loop: CASSLVVVAGANEQFF. The DNA for the CDR3 is TGTGCCAGCAGCTTAGTCGTGGTAGCGGGAGCCAATGAGCAGTTCTTC. The V and J genes are TRBV7-2 and TRBJ2-1, with 9 positions matching TRBD2. V lost 1 base, J lost 6 bases, and 7 bases stayed unmatched. This CDR3 is built from 16 residues. Germline CDR1 SGHTA, CDR2 FQGNSA.

Only a few counts were recorded for this clonotype. The rearrangement uses TRBV29-1 and TRBJ2-7; the match to TRBD1 covers 9 bases. CDR3 size: 12 residues. V shed 6 bases and J 6 bases; nucleotides not matched to a gene: 6. Germline CDR1 and CDR2: SQVTM and ANQGSEA. Here the CDR3 reads CSVRDRDSEQYF. CDR3 bases: TGCAGCGTGCGGGACAGGGATAGCGAGCAGTACTTC.

This clonotype has just a few counts. The genes are TRBV5-1 and TRBJ2-5, with D perhaps TRBD2 (5 bases). Trimming removed 0 bases from V and 4 bases from J, with 10 bases in between. Germline CDR1 and CDR2: SGHRS and YFSETQ. This CDR3 comprises 14 residues. The CDR3 is CASSLASSLETQYF. The CDR3 DNA follows: TGCGCCAGCAGCTTGGCGTCTAGCTTAGAGACCCAGTACTTC.